This TCR beta chain was captured by sequencing in a study of vaccination effects on CD4 cells after COVID-19. Whole-study context: Using viral peptide pools, the ViraFEST assay grew out antigen-specific CD4+ T cells prior to sequencing. Median timing of post-vaccine samples was 72 days after the second dose.

Researchers isolated CD4+ T cells once about 11 days of culture had elapsed. Participants received two doses of either the BNT162b2 or mRNA-1273 vaccine. TCRdb's copy holds only in-frame clones and misses some; the assay was immunoSEQ multiplex PCR. The sample includes tens of thousands of clones, 70% to 75% seen only once; the top ten take around 14%. Notes on the study in general: Convalescent patients numbered few in the study; early post-infection timepoints were missing entirely. Among infection- and vaccine-induced clones, marked clonal contraction occurred late after vaccination.

About this clone itself: What it binds is not known.

The sequencing used CD4+ T cells from PBMCs cultured without peptide, collected after COVID-19 vaccination. The sequence came from a human donor who received a COVID-19 vaccine.

CDR3 bases: TGCGCCAGCAGCTTGCTTAGGAACACTGAAGCTTTCTTT. Its protein is CASSLLRNTEAFF. The V gene is TRBV5-1, the J gene TRBJ1-1; D is unclear. The ends were cut back, 1 base at V and 1 base at J, with 5 bases in the middle. This CDR3 is 13 amino acids long. The germline gives CDR1 SGHRS, CDR2 YFSETQ.